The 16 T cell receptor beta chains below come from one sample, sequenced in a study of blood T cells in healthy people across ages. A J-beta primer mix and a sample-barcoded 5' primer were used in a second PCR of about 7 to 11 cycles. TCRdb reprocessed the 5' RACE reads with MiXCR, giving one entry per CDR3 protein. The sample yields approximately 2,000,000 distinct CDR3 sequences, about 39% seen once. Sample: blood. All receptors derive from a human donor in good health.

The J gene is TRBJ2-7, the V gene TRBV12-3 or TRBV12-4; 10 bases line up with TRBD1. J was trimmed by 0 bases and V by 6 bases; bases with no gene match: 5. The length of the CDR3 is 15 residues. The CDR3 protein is CASSYGQGGSYEQYF. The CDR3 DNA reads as TGTGCCAGCAGCTACGGACAGGGGGGCTCCTACGAGCAGTACTTC.

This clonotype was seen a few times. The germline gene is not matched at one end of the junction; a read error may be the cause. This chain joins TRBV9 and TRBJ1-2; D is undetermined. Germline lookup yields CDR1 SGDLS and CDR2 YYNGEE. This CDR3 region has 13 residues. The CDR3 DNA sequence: TGTGCTAGCACCGTGGGTGAGGGTTTCGGCTACACTTTC. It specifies CASTVGEGFGYTF. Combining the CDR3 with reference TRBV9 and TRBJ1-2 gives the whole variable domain DSGVTQTPKHLITATGQRVTLRCSPRSGDLSVYWYQQSLDQGLQFLIQYYNGEERAKGNILERFSAQQFPDLHSELNLSSLELGDSALYFCASTVGEGFGYTFGSGTRLTVV.

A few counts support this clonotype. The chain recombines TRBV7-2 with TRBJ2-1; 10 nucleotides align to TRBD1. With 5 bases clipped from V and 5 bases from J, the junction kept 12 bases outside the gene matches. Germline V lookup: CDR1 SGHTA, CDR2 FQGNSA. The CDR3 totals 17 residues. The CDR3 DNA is TGTGCCAGCAGCCTCTATGGGGGGACAGGGGATCACAATGAGCAGTTCTTC. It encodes CASSLYGGTGDHNEQFF.

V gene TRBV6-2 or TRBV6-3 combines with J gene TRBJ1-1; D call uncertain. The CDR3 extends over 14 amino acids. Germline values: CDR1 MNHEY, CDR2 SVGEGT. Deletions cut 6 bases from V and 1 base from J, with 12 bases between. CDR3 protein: CASSRNGENTEAFF. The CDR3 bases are TGTGCCAGCAGCAGAAACGGGGAGAACACTGAAGCTTTCTTT.

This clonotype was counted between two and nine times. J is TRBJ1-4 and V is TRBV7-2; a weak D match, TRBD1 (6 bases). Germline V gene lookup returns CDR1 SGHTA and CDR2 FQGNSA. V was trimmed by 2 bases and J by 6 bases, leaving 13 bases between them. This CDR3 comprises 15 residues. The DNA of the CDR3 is TGTGCCAGCAGCTTATCGGGGACATCAGATGAAAAACTGTTTTTT. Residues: CASSLSGTSDEKLFF.

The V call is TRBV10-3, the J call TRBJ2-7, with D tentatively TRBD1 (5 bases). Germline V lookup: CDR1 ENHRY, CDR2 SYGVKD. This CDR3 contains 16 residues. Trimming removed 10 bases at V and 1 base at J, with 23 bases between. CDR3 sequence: CATESQGGRASYEQYF. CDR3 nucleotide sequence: TGTGCCACCGAGAGTCAAGGCGGCAGGGCTTCCTACGAGCAGTACTTC.

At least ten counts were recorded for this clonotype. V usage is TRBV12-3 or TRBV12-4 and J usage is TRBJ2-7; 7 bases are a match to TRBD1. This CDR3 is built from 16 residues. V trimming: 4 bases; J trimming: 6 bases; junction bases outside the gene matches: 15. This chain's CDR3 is CASSSPHRGRGGEQYF. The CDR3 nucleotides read TGTGCCAGCAGTTCCCCCCATAGGGGGCGTGGGGGCGAGCAGTACTTC.

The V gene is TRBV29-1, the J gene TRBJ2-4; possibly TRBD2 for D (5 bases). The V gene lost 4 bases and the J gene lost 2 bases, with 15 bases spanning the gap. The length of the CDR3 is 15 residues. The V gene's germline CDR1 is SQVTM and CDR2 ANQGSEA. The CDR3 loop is CSVVSSGGTKNIQYF. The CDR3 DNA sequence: TGCAGCGTTGTGTCGAGCGGTGGGACCAAAAACATTCAGTACTTC.

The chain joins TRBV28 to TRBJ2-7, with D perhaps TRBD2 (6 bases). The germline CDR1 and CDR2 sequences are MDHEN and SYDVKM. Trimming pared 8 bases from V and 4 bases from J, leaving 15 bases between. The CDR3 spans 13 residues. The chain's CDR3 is CASWGDRLYEQYF. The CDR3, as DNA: TGTGCCAGCTGGGGGGACCGGTTATACGAGCAGTACTTC.

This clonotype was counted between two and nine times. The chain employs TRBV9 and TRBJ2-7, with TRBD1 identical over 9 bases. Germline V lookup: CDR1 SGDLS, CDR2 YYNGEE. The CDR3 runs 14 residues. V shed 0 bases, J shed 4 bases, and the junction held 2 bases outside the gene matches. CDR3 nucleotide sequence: TGTGCCAGCAGCGTAGTGGGACAGGGATACGAGCAGTACTTC. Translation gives CASSVVGQGYEQYF.

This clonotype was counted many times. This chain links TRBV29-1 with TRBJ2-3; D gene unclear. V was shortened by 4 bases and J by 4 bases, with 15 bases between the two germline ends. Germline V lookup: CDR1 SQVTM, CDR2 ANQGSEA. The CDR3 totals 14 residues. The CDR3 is CSVGTQGGPDTQYF. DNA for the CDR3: TGCAGCGTTGGGACGCAAGGTGGCCCAGATACGCAGTATTTT.

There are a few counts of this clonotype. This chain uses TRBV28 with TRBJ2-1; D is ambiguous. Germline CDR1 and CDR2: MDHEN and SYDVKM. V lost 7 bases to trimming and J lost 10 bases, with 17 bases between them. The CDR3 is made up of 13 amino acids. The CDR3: CASTRVDSYEQFF. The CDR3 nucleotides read TGTGCCAGCACCCGCGTCGACTCCTACGAGCAGTTCTTC.

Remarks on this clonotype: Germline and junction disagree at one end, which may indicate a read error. The CDR3 loop is CASSLAGGVQETRYF. The CDR3 nucleotides are TGTGCCAGCAGCTTAGCGGGGGGGGTCCAAGAGACCCGGTACTTC. The rearrangement links TRBV7-2 to TRBJ2-5, with 7 bases that match TRBD2. Looked up from germline, CDR1 is SGHTA and CDR2 is FQGNSA. This CDR3 has 15 amino acids.

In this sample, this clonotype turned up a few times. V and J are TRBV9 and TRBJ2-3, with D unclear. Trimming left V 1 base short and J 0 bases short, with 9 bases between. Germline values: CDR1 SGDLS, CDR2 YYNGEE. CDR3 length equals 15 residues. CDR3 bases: TGTGCCAGCAGCGTAAGGGCAGGAAGCACAGATACGCAGTATTTT. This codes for CASSVRAGSTDTQYF.

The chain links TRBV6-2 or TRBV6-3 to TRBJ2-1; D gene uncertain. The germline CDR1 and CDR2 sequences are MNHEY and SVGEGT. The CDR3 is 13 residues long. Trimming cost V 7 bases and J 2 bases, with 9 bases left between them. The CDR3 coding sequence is TGTGCCAGCAATGCGAGAACCTACAATGAGCAGTTCTTC. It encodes CASNARTYNEQFF.

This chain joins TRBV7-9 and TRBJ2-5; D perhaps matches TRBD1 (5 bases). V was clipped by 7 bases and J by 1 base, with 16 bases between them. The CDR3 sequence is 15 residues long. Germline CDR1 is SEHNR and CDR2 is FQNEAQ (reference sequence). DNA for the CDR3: TGTGCCAGCACTTACAGCGTAGGGGTCCAAGAGACCCAGTACTTC. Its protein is CASTYSVGVQETQYF.